Included here is one T cell receptor beta chain sequence, with context. The germline gives CDR1 SEHNR, CDR2 FQNEAQ (reference sequence). This CDR3 contains 19 residues. The ends lost 2 bases at V and 0 bases at J; junction bases unmatched: 9. This sample is part of a study of blood T cells in healthy people across ages. The second PCR ran roughly 6 to 11 cycles with a sample-barcoded 5' primer and J-beta primers. A single record per CDR3 protein comes from TCRdb applying MiXCR to the 5' RACE reads. The sample shows approximately 1,000,000 distinct CDR3 sequences, less than 50% of them seen only once. This chain joins TRBV7-9 and TRBJ2-3; TRBD2 matches 12 bases. The receptor was derived from an older woman in good health. The sequenced sample consisted of blood. CDR3 coding DNA: TGTGCCAGCAGCTTAAGAGCTAGCGGGAGGGCCCCTAGCACAGATACGCAGTATTTT. Amino acid sequence: CASSLRASGRAPSTDTQYF. Using reference TRBV7-9 and TRBJ2-3 for the parts outside the CDR3, the full variable domain is DTGVSQNPRHKITKRGQNVTFRCDPISEHNRLYWYRQTLGQGPEFLTYFQNEAQLEKSRLLSDRFSAERPKGSFSTLEIQRTEQGDSAMYLCASSLRASGRAPSTDTQYFGPGTRLTVL.